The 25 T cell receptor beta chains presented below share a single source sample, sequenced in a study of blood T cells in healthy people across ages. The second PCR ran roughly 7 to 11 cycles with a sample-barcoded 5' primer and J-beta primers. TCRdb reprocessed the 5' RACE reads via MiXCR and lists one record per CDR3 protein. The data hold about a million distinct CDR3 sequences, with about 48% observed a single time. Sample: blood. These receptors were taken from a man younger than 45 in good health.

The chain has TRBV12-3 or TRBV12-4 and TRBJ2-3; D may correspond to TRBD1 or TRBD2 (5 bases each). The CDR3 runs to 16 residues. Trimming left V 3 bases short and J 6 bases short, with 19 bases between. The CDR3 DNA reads TGTGCCAGCAGTTTGCCTTCTGGGACCCGCTCGGATACGCAGTATTTT. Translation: CASSLPSGTRSDTQYF.

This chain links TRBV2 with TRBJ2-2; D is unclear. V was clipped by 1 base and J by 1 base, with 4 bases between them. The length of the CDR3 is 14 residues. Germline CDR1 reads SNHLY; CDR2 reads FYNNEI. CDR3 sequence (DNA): TGTGCCAGCAGTGAAGGGCGGAACACCGGGGAGCTGTTTTTT. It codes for CASSEGRNTGELFF.

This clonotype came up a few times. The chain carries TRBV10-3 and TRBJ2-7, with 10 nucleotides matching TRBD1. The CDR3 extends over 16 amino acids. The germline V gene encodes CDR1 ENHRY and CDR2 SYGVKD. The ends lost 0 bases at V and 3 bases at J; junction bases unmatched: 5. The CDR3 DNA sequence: TGTGCCATCAGTGAGTCGGGACAGGGGAGATACTACGAGCAGTACTTC. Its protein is CAISESGQGRYYEQYF.

CDR3 region: CASSPIAATYGYTF. DNA for the CDR3: TGTGCCAGCAGCCCCATTGCCGCCACCTATGGCTACACCTTC. This chain joins TRBV12-3 or TRBV12-4 and TRBJ1-2; D gene ambiguous. The CDR3 length is 14 residues. V was clipped by 6 bases and J by 4 bases, with 15 bases between them.

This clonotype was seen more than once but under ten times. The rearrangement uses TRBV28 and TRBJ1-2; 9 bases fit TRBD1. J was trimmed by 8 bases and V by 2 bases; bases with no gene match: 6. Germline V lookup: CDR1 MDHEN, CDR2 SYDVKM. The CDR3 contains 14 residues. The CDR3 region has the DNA TGTGCCAGCAGTTTACTGGGACAGGGCCGCGGCTACACCTTC. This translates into CASSLLGQGRGYTF.

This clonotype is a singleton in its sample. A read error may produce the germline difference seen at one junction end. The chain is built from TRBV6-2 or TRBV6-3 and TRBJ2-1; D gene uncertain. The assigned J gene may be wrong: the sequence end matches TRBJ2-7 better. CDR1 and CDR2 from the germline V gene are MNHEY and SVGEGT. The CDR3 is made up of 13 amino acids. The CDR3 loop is CAGSYSSYNEQYF. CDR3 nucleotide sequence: TGTGCCGGCAGTTACTCGAGTTACAATGAGCAGTACTTC.

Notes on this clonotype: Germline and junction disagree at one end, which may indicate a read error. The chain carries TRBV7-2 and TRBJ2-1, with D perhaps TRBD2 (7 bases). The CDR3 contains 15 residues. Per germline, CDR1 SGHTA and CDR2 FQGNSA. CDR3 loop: CASSLIGGPNNGQFF. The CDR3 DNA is TGTGCCAGCAGCTTAATCGGGGGGCCGAACAATGGGCAGTTCTTC.

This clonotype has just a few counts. CDR3 coding DNA: TGTGCCAGCAGCTTGGGGTTGCGGGGGATCGGCACAGATACGCAGTATTTT. It translates to CASSLGLRGIGTDTQYF. The rearrangement uses TRBV5-5 and TRBJ2-3; 7 bases match TRBD2. Germline lookup yields CDR1 SGHKS and CDR2 YYEKEE (reference sequence). The V segment lost 0 bases and the J segment 1 base; nucleotides outside the gene matches: 8. The CDR3 runs 17 residues.

In DNA, the CDR3 is TGTGCCAGCACAGAGGGGGTGATAACCTACGAGCAGTACTTC. Protein sequence: CASTEGVITYEQYF. The chain links TRBV7-9 to TRBJ2-7; the D gene is possibly TRBD1 (6 bases). Germline V gene sequence: CDR1 SEHNR, CDR2 FQNEAQ (reference sequence). Trimming shortened V by 7 bases and J by 2 bases, and 15 bases separated the two germline ends. This CDR3 is built from 14 residues.

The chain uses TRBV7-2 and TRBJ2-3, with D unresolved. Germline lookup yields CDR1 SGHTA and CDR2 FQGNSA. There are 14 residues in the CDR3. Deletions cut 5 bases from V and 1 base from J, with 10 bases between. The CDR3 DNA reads TGTGCCAGCAGCCCGACCTTCCGCACAGATACGCAGTATTTT. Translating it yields CASSPTFRTDTQYF.

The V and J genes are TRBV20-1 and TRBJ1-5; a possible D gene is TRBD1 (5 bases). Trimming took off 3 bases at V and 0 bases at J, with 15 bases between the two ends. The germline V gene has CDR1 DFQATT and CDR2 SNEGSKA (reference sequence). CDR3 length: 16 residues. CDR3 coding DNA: TGCAGTGCTAGGCTGCAGGGAAGCGATAGCAATCAGCCCCAGCATTTT. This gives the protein CSARLQGSDSNQPQHF.

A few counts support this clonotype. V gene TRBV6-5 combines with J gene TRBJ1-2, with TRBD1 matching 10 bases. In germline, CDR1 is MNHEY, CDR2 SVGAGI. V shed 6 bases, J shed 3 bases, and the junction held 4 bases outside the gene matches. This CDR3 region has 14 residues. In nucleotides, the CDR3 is TGTGCCAGCAGCGGGACAGGGGACTACTATGGCTACACCTTC. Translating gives CASSGTGDYYGYTF.

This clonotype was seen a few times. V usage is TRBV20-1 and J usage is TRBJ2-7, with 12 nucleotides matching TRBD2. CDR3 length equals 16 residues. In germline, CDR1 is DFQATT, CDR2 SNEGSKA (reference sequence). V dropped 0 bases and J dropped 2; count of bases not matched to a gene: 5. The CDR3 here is CSARDRSSGGAYEQYF. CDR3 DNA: TGCAGTGCTAGAGATAGGTCTAGCGGGGGGGCCTACGAGCAGTACTTC.

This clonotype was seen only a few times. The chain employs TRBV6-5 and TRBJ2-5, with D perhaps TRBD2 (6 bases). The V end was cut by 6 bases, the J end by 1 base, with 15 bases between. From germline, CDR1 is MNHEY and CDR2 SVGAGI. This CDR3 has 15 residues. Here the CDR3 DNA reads TGTGCCAGCAGCCCACTAGCAGATCCCCAAGAGACCCAGTACTTC. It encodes CASSPLADPQETQYF.

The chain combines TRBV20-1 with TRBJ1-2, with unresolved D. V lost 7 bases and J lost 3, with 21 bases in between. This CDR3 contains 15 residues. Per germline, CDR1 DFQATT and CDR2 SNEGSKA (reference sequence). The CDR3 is CSVTNPVRAYYGYTF. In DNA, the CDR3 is TGCAGTGTCACCAATCCCGTCCGAGCGTACTATGGCTACACCTTC.

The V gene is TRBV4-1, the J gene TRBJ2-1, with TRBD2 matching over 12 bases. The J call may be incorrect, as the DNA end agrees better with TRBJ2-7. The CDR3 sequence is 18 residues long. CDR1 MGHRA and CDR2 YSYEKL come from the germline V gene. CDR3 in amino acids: CASSQSSLGTSGYNEQYF. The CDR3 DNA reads TGCGCCAGCAGCCAATCCTCCCTTGGGACTAGCGGGTACAATGAGCAGTACTTC.

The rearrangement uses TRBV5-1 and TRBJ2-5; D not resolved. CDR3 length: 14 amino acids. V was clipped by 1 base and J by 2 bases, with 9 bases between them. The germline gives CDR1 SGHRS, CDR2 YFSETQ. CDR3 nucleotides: TGCGCCAGCAGCTTGCTAGGCCTTCAAGAGACCCAGTACTTC. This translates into CASSLLGLQETQYF.

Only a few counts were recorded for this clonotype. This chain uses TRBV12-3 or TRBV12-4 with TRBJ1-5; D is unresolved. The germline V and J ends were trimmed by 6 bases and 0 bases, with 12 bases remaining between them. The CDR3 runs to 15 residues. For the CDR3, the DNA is TGTGCCAGCAGATTGGGCGACTATAGCAATCAGCCCCAGCATTTT. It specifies CASRLGDYSNQPQHF.

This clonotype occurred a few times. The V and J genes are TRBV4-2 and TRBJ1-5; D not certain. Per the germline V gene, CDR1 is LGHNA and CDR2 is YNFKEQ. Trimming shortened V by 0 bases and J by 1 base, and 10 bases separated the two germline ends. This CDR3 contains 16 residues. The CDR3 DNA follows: TGTGCCAGCAGCCAAGAGGTAAGGGTCAGCAATCAGCCCCAGCATTTT. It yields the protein CASSQEVRVSNQPQHF.

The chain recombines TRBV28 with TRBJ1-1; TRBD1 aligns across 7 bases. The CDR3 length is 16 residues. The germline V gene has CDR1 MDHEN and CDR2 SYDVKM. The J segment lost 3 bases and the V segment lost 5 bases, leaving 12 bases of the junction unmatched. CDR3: CASSARQGWGDTEAFF. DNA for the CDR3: TGTGCCAGCAGTGCTCGACAGGGTTGGGGGGACACTGAAGCTTTCTTT.

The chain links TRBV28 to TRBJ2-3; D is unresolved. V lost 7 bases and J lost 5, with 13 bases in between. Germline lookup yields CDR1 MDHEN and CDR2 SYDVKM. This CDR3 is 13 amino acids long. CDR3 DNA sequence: TGTGCCAGCACCCCCTTTGGGGTAGATACGCAGTATTTT. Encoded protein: CASTPFGVDTQYF.

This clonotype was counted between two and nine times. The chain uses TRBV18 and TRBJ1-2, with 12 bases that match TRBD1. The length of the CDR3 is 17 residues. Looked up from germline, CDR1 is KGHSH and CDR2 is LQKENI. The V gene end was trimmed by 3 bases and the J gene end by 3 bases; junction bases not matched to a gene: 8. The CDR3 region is CASSPVPGQGADYGYTF. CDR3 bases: TGTGCCAGCTCACCCGTCCCGGGACAGGGGGCGGACTATGGCTACACCTTC.

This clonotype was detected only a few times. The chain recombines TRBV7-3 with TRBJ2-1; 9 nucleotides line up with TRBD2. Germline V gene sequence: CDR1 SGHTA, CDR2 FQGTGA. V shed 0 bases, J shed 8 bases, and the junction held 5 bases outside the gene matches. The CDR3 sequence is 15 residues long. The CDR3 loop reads CASSLTSGGVDEQFF. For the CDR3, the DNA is TGTGCCAGCAGCTTAACTAGCGGGGGTGTAGATGAGCAGTTCTTC.

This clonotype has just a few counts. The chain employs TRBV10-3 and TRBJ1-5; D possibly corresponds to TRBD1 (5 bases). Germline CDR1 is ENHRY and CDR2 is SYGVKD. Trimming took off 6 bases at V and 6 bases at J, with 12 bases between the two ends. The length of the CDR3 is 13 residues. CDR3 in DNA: TGTGCCATCAGCCAGGGTCCGGGTCAGCCCCAGCATTTT. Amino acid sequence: CAISQGPGQPQHF.

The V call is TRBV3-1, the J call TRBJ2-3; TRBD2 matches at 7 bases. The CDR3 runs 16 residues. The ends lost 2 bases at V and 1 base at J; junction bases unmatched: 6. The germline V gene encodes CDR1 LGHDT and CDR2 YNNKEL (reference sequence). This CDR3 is CASSQRSSGGTDTQYF. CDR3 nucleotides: TGTGCCAGCAGCCAAAGGTCTAGCGGAGGCACAGATACGCAGTATTTT.